Each of the 13 T cell receptor beta chains below was sequenced from the same sample in a study of T cells in Graves' hyperthyroidism and ophthalmopathy. Amplification of TCR beta CDR3 regions used RNA as the template. Initially, a first-round RT-PCR of the TCR CDR3 employed the HTBI primer set. TCRdb independently ran MiXCR on the multiplex PCR reads; one entry per CDR3 protein. The table records a few hundred thousand distinct CDR3 sequences, about 21% of them present only once. Sequencing was performed on blood. The receptor source for this set is a woman aged 45-65 years with Graves' hyperthyroidism.

This clonotype was observed a handful of times. The chain is built from TRBV14 and TRBJ1-3; D is possibly TRBD1 (5 bases). In germline, CDR1 is SGHDN, CDR2 FVKESK. The CDR3 runs 15 residues. The V end was cut by 3 bases, the J end by 3 bases, with 12 bases between. CDR3 sequence: CASSHPRGSGNTIYF. DNA for the CDR3: TGTGCCAGCAGCCACCCGAGGGGAAGTGGAAACACCATATATTTT. The whole variable domain, filled in from reference TRBV14 and TRBJ1-3, reads EAGVTQFPSHSVIEKGQTVTLRCDPISGHDNLYWYRRVMGKEIKFLLHFVKESKQDESGMPNNRFLAERTGGTYSTLKVQPAELEDSGVYFCASSHPRGSGNTIYFGEGSWLTVV.

This clonotype was picked up many times. The chain couples TRBV11-2 to TRBJ1-3; weak D call: TRBD1 (5 bases). Looked up from germline, CDR1 is SGHAT and CDR2 is FQNNGV. The V and J ends lost 1 base and 0 bases respectively, with 10 bases between them. The length of the CDR3 is 16 residues. The CDR3 region is CASSLVQGPSGNTIYF. The CDR3 DNA follows: TGTGCCAGCAGCTTAGTCCAGGGTCCCTCTGGAAACACCATATATTTT.

There are many counts of this clonotype. One end of the junction does not line up with germline, which may come from a read error. The rearrangement links TRBV2 to TRBJ2-2, with D hard to call. This CDR3 has 13 residues. Germline CDR1 and CDR2: SNHLY and FYNNEI. For the CDR3, the DNA is TGTGCCAGCAATGAAATTTGGGCCGGGGAGCTGTTTTTT. This sequence encodes CASNEIWAGELFF.

This clonotype was detected many times. The chain couples TRBV6-1 to TRBJ1-5; TRBD1 matches at 7 bases. Trimming removed 6 bases from V and 1 base from J; junction bases left unmatched: 6. From germline, CDR1 is MNHNS and CDR2 SASEGT. The CDR3 length is 15 residues. The CDR3 coding sequence is TGTGCCAGCAGATCGACAGGGTCAAGCAATCAGCCCCAGCATTTT. Its translation is CASRSTGSSNQPQHF.

V gene TRBV29-1 combines with J gene TRBJ2-3; 13 nucleotides agree with TRBD2. Germline V lookup: CDR1 SQVTM, CDR2 ANQGSEA. The CDR3 has 17 amino acids. V was clipped by 8 bases and J by 0 bases; unmatched bases: 11. The CDR3 sequence: CSPKGLAGDSSTDTQYF. The CDR3 DNA sequence: TGCAGCCCTAAAGGACTAGCGGGAGACTCTAGCACAGATACGCAGTATTTT.

The V and J genes are TRBV28 and TRBJ2-5; D unresolved. The CDR3 is 15 residues long. Per germline, CDR1 MDHEN and CDR2 SYDVKM. Trimming stripped 2 bases from V and 5 bases from J, with 15 bases between. The DNA of the CDR3 is TGTGCCAGCAGTTTAGGTGGCAGGCCGAGGGAGACCCAGTACTTC. It yields the protein CASSLGGRPRETQYF.

A few counts support this clonotype. V and J are TRBV3-1 and TRBJ1-2; D not certain. CDR1 and CDR2 from the germline V gene are LGHDT and YNNKEL (reference sequence). The CDR3 totals 11 residues. Trimming pared 3 bases from V and 3 bases from J, leaving 2 bases between. Here the CDR3 DNA reads TGTGCCAGCAGCCACCACTATGGCTACACCTTC. Amino acids: CASSHHYGYTF.

The V gene is TRBV6-2 or TRBV6-3, the J gene TRBJ2-7, with D hard to call. The CDR3 is 16 amino acids. CDR1 MNHEY and CDR2 SVGEGT come from the germline V gene. V gave up 0 bases and J gave up 2 bases, with 14 bases separating them. CDR3 in DNA: TGTGCCAGCAGTTACTCGAAAGGCGGAGAGCCCTACGAGCAGTACTTC. It specifies CASSYSKGGEPYEQYF.

This clonotype was found many times. The rearrangement uses TRBV2 and TRBJ1-1; 10 nucleotides match TRBD1. The V gene's germline CDR1 is SNHLY and CDR2 FYNNEI. Trimming took 0 bases from V and 5 from J; bases not matched to a gene: 0. The CDR3 has 14 amino acids. CDR3 nucleotide sequence: TGTGCCAGCAGTGAAGCGGGACAGGGGACTGAAGCTTTCTTT. This codes for CASSEAGQGTEAFF.

J is TRBJ2-3 and V is TRBV5-1, with TRBD2 matching 10 bases. This CDR3 spans 16 amino acids. In germline, CDR1 is SGHRS, CDR2 YFSETQ. After removal of 1 base from V and 4 bases from J, the junction contained 6 bases not matched to a gene. The CDR3 DNA sequence: TGCGCCAGCAGCTTGAGGGCTAGCGGGAGTGCAGATACGCAGTATTTT. Protein sequence: CASSLRASGSADTQYF.

This chain links TRBV4-1 with TRBJ1-5; 9 bases line up with TRBD1. The CDR3 extends over 16 amino acids. Germline V gene sequence: CDR1 MGHRA, CDR2 YSYEKL. V dropped 1 base and J dropped 6; count of bases not matched to a gene: 7. CDR3 sequence (DNA): TGCGCCAGCAGCCAAGGACCCGGACAGGGGCGTCAGCCCCAGCATTTT. Translated, it gives CASSQGPGQGRQPQHF.

As regards this clonotype: The junction departs from the called germline gene at one end, perhaps through a read error. The V gene is TRBV7-8, the J gene TRBJ1-3; D perhaps matches TRBD1 (5 bases). Germline-derived CDR1 and CDR2 are SGHVS and FQNEAQ. The CDR3 has 15 amino acids. The CDR3 DNA sequence: TGTGCCAACAGCTTACAGGCTCGCTCTGGAAACACCATATATTTT. This codes for CANSLQARSGNTIYF.

At least ten counts were recorded for this clonotype. The chain uses TRBV5-5 and TRBJ1-6, with D unresolved. The CDR3 has 13 amino acids. V was pared by 4 bases and J by 10 bases, with 12 bases between. Germline loops: CDR1 SGHKS, CDR2 YYEKEE (reference sequence). The DNA for the CDR3 is TGTGCCAGCAGCGTCGAGCGGGCCTCACCCCTCCACTTT. Amino acid sequence: CASSVERASPLHF.